These 19 T cell receptor beta chains were all obtained from the same sample, sequenced in a study of blood T cell repertoires in COVID-19. The protocol was immunoSEQ multiplex PCR, while the TCRdb copy is restricted to in-frame clones and leaves out a portion. The sample lists 450,000 to 500,000 clones, 70% to 90% seen once, with approximately 3% in the top ten. Sequencing used peripheral blood. The receptor set was obtained from a human donor in a cohort sampled during active COVID-19.

The chain couples TRBV28 to TRBJ1-3, with D tentatively TRBD1 (6 bases). The V gene's germline CDR1 is MDHEN and CDR2 SYDVKM. V shed 5 bases and J shed 4 bases, with 18 bases lying between them. The CDR3 has 16 residues. CDR3 DNA sequence: TGTGCCAGCAGTATAGGGGGTCCACTGCGGGGAAACACCATATATTTT. Protein: CASSIGGPLRGNTIYF. The complete variable domain, with remaining parts taken from reference TRBV28 and TRBJ1-3, reads DVKVTQSSRYLVKRTGEKVFLECVQDMDHENMFWYRQDPGLGLRLIYFSYDVKMKEKGDIPEGYSVSREKKERFSLILESASTNQTSMYLCASSIGGPLRGNTIYFGEGSWLTVV.

The chain combines TRBV7-8 with TRBJ2-6; D call uncertain. CDR1 is SGHVS and CDR2 is FQNEAQ in the germline V gene. Trimming left V 2 bases short and J 0 bases short, with 11 bases between. The CDR3 runs 17 residues. The CDR3 sequence is CASSLNTVSSGANVLTF. In DNA form, the CDR3 reads TGTGCCAGCAGCTTAAATACGGTTAGCTCTGGGGCCAACGTCCTGACTTTC.

The J gene is TRBJ2-1, the V gene TRBV29-1; TRBD2 matches at 7 bases. Germline V gene sequence: CDR1 SQVTM, CDR2 ANQGSEA. V lost 7 bases to trimming and J lost 7 bases; unmatched junction nucleotides: 13. The CDR3 runs to 14 residues. The CDR3 DNA follows: TGCAGCGATCGGGCGGGAGTCGGGGGAAATGAGCAGTTCTTC. This encodes CSDRAGVGGNEQFF.

The chain employs TRBV7-9 and TRBJ1-1; D unresolved. This CDR3 is 13 amino acids long. From germline, CDR1 is SEHNR and CDR2 FQNEAQ (reference sequence). V was shortened by 5 bases and J by 4 bases, with 11 bases between the two germline ends. CDR3 residues: CASSPSGPTEAFF. The CDR3 DNA follows: TGTGCCAGCAGCCCCTCGGGTCCCACTGAAGCTTTCTTT.

This chain links TRBV28 with TRBJ2-7, with a tentative D call TRBD1 (5 bases). Per the germline V gene, CDR1 is MDHEN and CDR2 is SYDVKM. V was trimmed by 5 bases and J by 3 bases, leaving 11 bases between them. The CDR3 consists of 13 residues. DNA for the CDR3: TGTGCCAGCAGTCCGACAGACCTCTACGAGCAGTACTTC. This encodes CASSPTDLYEQYF.

CDR3 sequence reads: CASSPPLAFF. CDR3 nucleotide sequence: TGTGCCAGCAGCCCCCCCCTAGCTTTCTTT. V gene TRBV7-9 combines with J gene TRBJ1-1; no reliable D call. CDR1 and CDR2 (germline): SEHNR, FQNEAQ (reference sequence). V gave up 5 bases and J gave up 10 bases, with 8 bases separating them. The CDR3 is made up of 10 amino acids.

The gene calls are TRBV7-3 and TRBJ2-3; 11 nucleotides agree with TRBD2. Unmatched junction bases numbered 5, after V lost 5 bases and J lost 1 base. Germline values: CDR1 SGHTA, CDR2 FQGTGA. The CDR3 runs to 16 residues. The DNA of the CDR3 is TGTGCCAGCAGCAAACTAGCGGGAGTAGGCACAGATACGCAGTATTTT. Residues: CASSKLAGVGTDTQYF.

The J gene is TRBJ1-2, the V gene TRBV7-2, with 9 bases identical to TRBD1. CDR3 length: 14 residues. With V trimmed by 4 bases and J by 4 bases, 4 bases remained unmatched. The germline V gene encodes CDR1 SGHTA and CDR2 FQGNSA. CDR3 nucleotides: TGTGCCAGCAGCTCACAGGGGGCGGGCTATGGCTACACCTTC. It specifies CASSSQGAGYGYTF.

The rearrangement uses TRBV1 and TRBJ2-2; the DNA was not used to check the table's D call, TRBD2. TRBV1 constitutes a pseudogene. The CDR3 spans 17 residues. As DNA, the CDR3 is TGCACCAGCAGCCAAGCCGGGAGACGCCCGAACACCGGGGAGCTGTTTTTT. Amino acid sequence: CTSSQAGRRPNTGELFF.

To note about this clone: The junction differs from germline at one of its ends, possibly a read error. This chain uses TRBV4-1 with TRBJ2-5, with 10 nucleotides matching TRBD2. CDR1 is MGHRA and CDR2 is YSYEKL in the germline V gene. This CDR3 is built from 17 residues. CDR3 coding DNA: TGCGCCAGCATCCAAGATTCAGCGGGAGGGCCCCAAGAGACCCAGTACTTC. The encoded protein is CASIQDSAGGPQETQYF.

The chain has TRBV28 and TRBJ2-3; D is unresolved. V lost 4 bases to trimming and J lost 4 bases, with 9 bases between them. This CDR3 spans 13 amino acids. Germline lookup yields CDR1 MDHEN and CDR2 SYDVKM. The CDR3 bases are TGTGCCAGCAGTTCGCGACTCCCAGATACGCAGTATTTT. Its translation is CASSSRLPDTQYF. Complete variable domain (other parts from reference TRBV28 and TRBJ2-3): DVKVTQSSRYLVKRTGEKVFLECVQDMDHENMFWYRQDPGLGLRLIYFSYDVKMKEKGDIPEGYSVSREKKERFSLILESASTNQTSMYLCASSSRLPDTQYFGPGTRLTVL.

The J gene is TRBJ2-7, the V gene TRBV28, with 7 bases that match TRBD1. Germline V gene sequence: CDR1 MDHEN, CDR2 SYDVKM. The V segment lost 7 bases and the J segment 6 bases; nucleotides outside the gene matches: 15. The CDR3 is 15 residues long. This CDR3 is CASIKTPGQIIEQYF. Written as DNA, the CDR3 is TGTGCCAGCATTAAAACACCGGGACAGATAATCGAGCAGTACTTC.

The CDR3 DNA reads TGTGCCAGCAGTGAACTAGCGGGAGGCGCCTACAATGAGCAGTTCTTC. Translated, it gives CASSELAGGAYNEQFF. V is TRBV2 and J is TRBJ2-1; 11 bases line up with TRBD2. The CDR3 has 16 amino acids. Trimming at V came to 2 bases and at J to 2 bases, leaving 2 bases not matched to a gene. Germline assignment: CDR1 SNHLY and CDR2 FYNNEI.

As DNA, the CDR3 is TGTGCCAGCAGCATCCCCGGGACAGGGGACGAGCAGTACTTC. Translated, it gives CASSIPGTGDEQYF. V usage is TRBV7-9 and J usage is TRBJ2-7; 10 bases align to TRBD1. Per the germline V gene, CDR1 is SEHNR and CDR2 is FQNEAQ (reference sequence). Germline trimming cut 5 bases from V and 5 bases from J; bases unmatched to any gene: 6. The CDR3 sequence is 14 residues long.

In its sample, this clone was seen a few times. J is TRBJ2-3 and V is TRBV28; maybe TRBD2 (5 bases). This CDR3 region has 13 residues. Germline V CDR1 and CDR2: MDHEN, SYDVKM. V was trimmed by 7 bases and J by 4 bases, leaving 12 bases between them. In DNA form, the CDR3 reads TGTGCCAGCACCCCCCTCGGGGCAGATACGCAGTATTTT. It translates to CASTPLGADTQYF.

The V gene is TRBV28, the J gene TRBJ2-6; weak D call: TRBD2 (5 bases). Between the trimmed V and J ends, which lost 5 bases and 2 bases, there was a span of 7 bases. The CDR3 covers 14 residues. Germline assignment: CDR1 MDHEN and CDR2 SYDVKM. CDR3 amino acids: CASSPRAGANVLTF. CDR3 DNA sequence: TGTGCCAGCAGTCCGCGGGCTGGGGCCAACGTCCTGACTTTC.

The chain links TRBV7-2 to TRBJ1-5, with D possibly TRBD1 on 6 matching bases. V dropped 5 bases and J dropped 6 bases, with 14 bases sitting between them. This CDR3 has 14 amino acids. The germline V gene has CDR1 SGHTA and CDR2 FQGNSA. Here the CDR3 reads CASSPQGGPQPQHF. The DNA for the CDR3 is TGTGCCAGCAGCCCACAGGGAGGGCCTCAGCCCCAGCATTTT.

This sequence joins TRBV20-1 and TRBJ2-1; 9 bases align to TRBD1. Trimming cost V 3 bases and J 2 bases; bases outside gene matches: 2. CDR1 is DFQATT, CDR2 SNEGSKA, per germline (reference sequence). The CDR3 consists of 14 residues. CDR3 bases: TGCAGTGCTAGTAGGACAGGGGCCTACAATGAGCAGTTCTTC. Its translation: CSASRTGAYNEQFF.

The gene calls are TRBV24-1 and TRBJ2-2; a possible D gene is TRBD1 (5 bases). Trimming took 5 bases from V and 3 from J, leaving 9 bases between them. Germline V gene sequence: CDR1 KGHDR, CDR2 SFDVKD. The CDR3 is made up of 14 amino acids. DNA of the CDR3: TGTGCCACCAGTGGAGTCAGGGACACCGGGGAGCTGTTTTTT. Encoded protein: CATSGVRDTGELFF.